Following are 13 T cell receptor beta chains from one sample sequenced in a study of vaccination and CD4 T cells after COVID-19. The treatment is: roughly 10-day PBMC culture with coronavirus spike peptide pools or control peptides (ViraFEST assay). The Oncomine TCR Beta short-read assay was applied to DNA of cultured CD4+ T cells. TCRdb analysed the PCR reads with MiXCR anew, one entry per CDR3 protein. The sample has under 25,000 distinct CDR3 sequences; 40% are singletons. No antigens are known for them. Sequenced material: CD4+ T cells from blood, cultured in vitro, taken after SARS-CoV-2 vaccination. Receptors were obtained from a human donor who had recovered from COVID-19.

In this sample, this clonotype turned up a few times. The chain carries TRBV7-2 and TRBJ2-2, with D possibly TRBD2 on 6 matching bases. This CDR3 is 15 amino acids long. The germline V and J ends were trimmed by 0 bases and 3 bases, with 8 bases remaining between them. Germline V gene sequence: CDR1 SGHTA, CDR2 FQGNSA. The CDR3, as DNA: TGTGCCAGCAGCTTAGCCTTAGCGGACACCGGGGAGCTGTTTTTT. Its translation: CASSLALADTGELFF. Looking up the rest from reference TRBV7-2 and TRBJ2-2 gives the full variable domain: GAGVSQSPSNKVTEKGKDVELRCDPISGHTALYWYRQSLGQGLEFLIYFQGNSAPDKSGLPSDRFSAERTGGSVSTLTIQRTQQEDSAVYLCASSLALADTGELFFGEGSRLTVL.

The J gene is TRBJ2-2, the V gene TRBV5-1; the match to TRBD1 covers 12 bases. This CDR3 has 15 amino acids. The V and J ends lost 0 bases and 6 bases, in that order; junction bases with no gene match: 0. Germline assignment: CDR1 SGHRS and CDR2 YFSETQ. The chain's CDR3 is CASSLGDRGPGELFF. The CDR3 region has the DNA TGCGCCAGCAGCTTGGGGGACAGGGGGCCCGGGGAGCTGTTTTTT.

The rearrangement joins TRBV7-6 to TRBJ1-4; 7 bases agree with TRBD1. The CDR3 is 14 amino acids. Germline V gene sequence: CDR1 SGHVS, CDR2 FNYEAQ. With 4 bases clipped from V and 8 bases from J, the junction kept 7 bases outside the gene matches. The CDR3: CASSSRQGVEKLFF. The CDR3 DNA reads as TGTGCCAGCAGCTCGAGACAGGGCGTCGAAAAACTGTTTTTT.

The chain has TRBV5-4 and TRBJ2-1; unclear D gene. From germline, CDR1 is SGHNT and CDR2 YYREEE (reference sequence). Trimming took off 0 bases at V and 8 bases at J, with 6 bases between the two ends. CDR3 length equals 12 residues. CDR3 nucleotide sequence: TGTGCCAGCAGCTTGGTAGGGTATGAGCAGTTCTTC. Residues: CASSLVGYEQFF.

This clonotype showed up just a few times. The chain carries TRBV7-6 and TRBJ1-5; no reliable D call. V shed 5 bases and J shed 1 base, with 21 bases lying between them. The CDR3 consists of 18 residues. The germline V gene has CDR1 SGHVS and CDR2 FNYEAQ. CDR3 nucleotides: TGTGCCAGCAGCCCGAAACCGTCTTGGCAGACGAGCAATCAGCCCCAGCATTTT. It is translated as CASSPKPSWQTSNQPQHF.

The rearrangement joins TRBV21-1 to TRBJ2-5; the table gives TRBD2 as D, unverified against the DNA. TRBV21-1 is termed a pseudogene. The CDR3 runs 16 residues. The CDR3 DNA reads TGTGCCAGCAGCAAAAAGAGAGGGACTAAGAAAGAGACCCAGTACTTC. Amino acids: CASSKKRGTKKETQYF.

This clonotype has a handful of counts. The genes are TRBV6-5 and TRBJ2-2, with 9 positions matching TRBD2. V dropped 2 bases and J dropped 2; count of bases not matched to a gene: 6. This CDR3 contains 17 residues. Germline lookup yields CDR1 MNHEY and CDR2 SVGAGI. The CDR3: CASSYGSGSANTGELFF. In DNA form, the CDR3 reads TGTGCCAGCAGTTACGGTAGCGGGAGTGCTAACACCGGGGAGCTGTTTTTT.

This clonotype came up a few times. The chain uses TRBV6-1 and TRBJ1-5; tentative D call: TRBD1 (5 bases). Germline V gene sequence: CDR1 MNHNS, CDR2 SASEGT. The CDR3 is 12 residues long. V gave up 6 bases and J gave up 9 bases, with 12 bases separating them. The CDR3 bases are TGTGCCAGCAGCGCCGAAAGGGGGCCCCAGCATTTT. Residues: CASSAERGPQHF.

CDR3 DNA: TGTGCCTGGAGTCCCGCCTACTGGACTAGCGGGGGGGCCCCCACCGGGGAGCTGTTTTTT. This sequence encodes CAWSPAYWTSGGAPTGELFF. The chain joins TRBV30 to TRBJ2-2, with 15 bases fitting TRBD2. Per the germline V gene, CDR1 is GTSNPN and CDR2 is SVGIG (reference sequence). Trimming cost V 2 bases and J 4 bases; bases outside gene matches: 14. The CDR3 spans 20 residues.

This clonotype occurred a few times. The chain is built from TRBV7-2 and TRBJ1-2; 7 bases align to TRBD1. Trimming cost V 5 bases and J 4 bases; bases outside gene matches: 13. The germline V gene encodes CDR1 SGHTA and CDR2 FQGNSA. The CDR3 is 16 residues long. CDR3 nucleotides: TGTGCCAGCAGCCGAAAATCCGGACAGGCCCCCTATGGCTACACCTTC. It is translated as CASSRKSGQAPYGYTF.

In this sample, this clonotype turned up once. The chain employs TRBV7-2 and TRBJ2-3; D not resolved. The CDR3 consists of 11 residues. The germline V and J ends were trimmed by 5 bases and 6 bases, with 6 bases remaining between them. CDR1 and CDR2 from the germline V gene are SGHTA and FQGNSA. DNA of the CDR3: TGTGCCAGCAGCAGAATTGATACGCAGTATTTT. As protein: CASSRIDTQYF.

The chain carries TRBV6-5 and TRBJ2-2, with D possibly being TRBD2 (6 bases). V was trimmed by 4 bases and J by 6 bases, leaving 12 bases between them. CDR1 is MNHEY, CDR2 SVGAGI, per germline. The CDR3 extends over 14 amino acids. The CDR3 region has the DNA TGTGCCAGCAGTTCAACGGAGGGGTCCGGGGAGCTGTTTTTT. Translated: CASSSTEGSGELFF.

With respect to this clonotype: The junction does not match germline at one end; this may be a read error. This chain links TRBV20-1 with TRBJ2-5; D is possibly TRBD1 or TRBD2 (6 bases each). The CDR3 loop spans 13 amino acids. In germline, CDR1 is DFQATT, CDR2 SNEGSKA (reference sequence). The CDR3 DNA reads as TGCAGTGCGAGAGGAGGGGGACAAGAGACCCAGTACTTC. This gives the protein CSARGGGQETQYF.